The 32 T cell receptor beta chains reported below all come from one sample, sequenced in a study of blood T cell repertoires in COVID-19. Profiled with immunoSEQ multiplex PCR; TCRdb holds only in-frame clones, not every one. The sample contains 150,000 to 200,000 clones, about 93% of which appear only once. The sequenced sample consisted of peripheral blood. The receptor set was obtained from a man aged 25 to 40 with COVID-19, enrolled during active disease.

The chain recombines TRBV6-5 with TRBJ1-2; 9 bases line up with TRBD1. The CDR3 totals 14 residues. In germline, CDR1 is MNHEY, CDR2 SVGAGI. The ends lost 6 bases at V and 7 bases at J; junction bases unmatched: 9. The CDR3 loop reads CASSATHRGLGYTF. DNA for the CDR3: TGTGCCAGCAGCGCCACGCACAGGGGGCTTGGCTACACCTTC.

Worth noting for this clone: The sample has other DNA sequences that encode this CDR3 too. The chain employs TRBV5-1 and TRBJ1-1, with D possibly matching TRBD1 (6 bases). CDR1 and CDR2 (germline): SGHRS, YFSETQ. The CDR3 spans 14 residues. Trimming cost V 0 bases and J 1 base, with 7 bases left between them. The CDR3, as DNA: TGCGCCAGCAGCTTGGTAGGGGGGAACACTGAAGCTTTCTTT. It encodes CASSLVGGNTEAFF.

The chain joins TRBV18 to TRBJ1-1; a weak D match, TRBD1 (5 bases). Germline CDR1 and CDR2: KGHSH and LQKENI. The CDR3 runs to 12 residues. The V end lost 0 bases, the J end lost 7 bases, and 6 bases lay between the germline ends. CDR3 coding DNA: TGTGCCAGCTCACCACCGGGACTTGAAGCTTTCTTT. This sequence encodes CASSPPGLEAFF.

The chain's CDR3 is CASSQSNRGYQETQYF. CDR3 in DNA: TGTGCCAGCAGCCAATCGAACAGGGGATACCAAGAGACCCAGTACTTC. This chain connects TRBV16 to TRBJ2-5; 7 bases agree with TRBD1. The CDR3 consists of 16 residues. Germline V gene lookup returns CDR1 KGHSY and CDR2 FQNENV. Trimming took 0 bases from V and 0 from J; bases not matched to a gene: 4.

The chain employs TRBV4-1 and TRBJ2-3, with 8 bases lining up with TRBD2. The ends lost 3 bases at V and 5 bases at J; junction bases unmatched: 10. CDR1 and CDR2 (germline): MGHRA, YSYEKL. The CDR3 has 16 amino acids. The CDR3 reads CASSHARGEMQDTQYF. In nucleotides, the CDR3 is TGCGCCAGCAGCCATGCGCGGGGGGAAATGCAAGATACGCAGTATTTT.

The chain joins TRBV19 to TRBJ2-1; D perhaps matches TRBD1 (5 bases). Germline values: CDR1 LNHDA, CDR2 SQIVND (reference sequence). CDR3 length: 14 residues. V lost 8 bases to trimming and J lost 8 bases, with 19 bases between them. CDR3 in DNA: TGTGCCAGTCCCAGGGTAAATCTAGTCGATGAGCAGTTCTTC. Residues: CASPRVNLVDEQFF.

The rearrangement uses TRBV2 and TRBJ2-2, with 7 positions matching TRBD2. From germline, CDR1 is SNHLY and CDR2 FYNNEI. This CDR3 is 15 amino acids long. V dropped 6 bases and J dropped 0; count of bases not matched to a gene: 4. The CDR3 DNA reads TGTGCCAGCAGCTACGGGACTACGAACACCGGGGAGCTGTTTTTT. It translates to CASSYGTTNTGELFF.

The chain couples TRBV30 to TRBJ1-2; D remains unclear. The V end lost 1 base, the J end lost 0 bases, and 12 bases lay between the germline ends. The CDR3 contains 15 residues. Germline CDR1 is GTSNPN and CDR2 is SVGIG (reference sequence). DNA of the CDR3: TGTGCCTGGAGTGCACGCCATTCAGCTAACTATGGCTACACCTTC. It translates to CAWSARHSANYGYTF. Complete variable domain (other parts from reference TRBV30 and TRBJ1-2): SQTIHQWPATLVQPVGSPLSLECTVEGTSNPNLYWYRQAAGRGLQLLFYSVGIGQISSEVPQNLSASRPQDRQFILSSKKLLLSDSGFYLCAWSARHSANYGYTFGSGTRLTVV.

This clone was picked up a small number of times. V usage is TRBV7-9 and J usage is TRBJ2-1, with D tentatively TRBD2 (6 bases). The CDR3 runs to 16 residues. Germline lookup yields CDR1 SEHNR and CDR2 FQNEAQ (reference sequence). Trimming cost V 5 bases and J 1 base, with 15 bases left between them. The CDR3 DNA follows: TGTGCCAGCAGCCCCCGAGGGGAGGCGTCCTACAATGAGCAGTTCTTC. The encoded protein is CASSPRGEASYNEQFF.

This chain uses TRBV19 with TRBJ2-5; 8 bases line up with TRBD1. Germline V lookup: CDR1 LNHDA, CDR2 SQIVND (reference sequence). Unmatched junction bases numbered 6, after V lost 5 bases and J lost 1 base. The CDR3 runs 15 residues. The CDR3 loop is CASSPRDRIQETQYF. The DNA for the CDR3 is TGTGCCAGTAGTCCGAGGGACAGGATCCAAGAGACCCAGTACTTC.

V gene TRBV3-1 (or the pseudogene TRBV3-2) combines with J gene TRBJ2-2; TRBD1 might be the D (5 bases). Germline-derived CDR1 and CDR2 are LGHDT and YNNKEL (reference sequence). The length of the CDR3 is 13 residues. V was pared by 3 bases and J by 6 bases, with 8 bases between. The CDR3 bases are TGTGCCAGCAGCCATCAGGGCCCCGGGGAGCTGTTTTTT. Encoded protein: CASSHQGPGELFF.

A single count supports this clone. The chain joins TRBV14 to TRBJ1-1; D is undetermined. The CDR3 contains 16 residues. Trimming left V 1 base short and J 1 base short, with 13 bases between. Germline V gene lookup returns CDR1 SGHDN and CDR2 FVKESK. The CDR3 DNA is TGTGCCAGCAGCCAAGGTAATGGAGCATGGAACACTGAAGCTTTCTTT. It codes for CASSQGNGAWNTEAFF.

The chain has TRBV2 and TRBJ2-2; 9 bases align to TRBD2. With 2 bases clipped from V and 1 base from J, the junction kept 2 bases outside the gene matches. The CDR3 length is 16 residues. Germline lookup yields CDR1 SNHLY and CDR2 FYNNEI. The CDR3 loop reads CASSERAGGNTGELFF. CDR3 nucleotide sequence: TGTGCCAGCAGTGAACGAGCGGGGGGGAACACCGGGGAGCTGTTTTTT.

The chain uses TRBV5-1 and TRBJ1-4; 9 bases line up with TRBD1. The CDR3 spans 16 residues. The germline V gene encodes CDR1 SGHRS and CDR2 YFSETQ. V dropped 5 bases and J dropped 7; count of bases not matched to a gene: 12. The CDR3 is CASRLTTGGAGEKLFF. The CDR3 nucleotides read TGCGCCAGCAGACTCACAACAGGGGGCGCGGGTGAAAAACTGTTTTTT.

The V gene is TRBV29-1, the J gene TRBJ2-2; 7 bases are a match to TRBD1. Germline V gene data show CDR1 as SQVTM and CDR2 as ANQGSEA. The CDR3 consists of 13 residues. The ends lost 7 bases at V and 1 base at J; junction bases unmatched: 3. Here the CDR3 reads CSARTGNTGELFF. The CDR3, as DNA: TGCAGCGCTAGGACAGGGAACACCGGGGAGCTGTTTTTT.

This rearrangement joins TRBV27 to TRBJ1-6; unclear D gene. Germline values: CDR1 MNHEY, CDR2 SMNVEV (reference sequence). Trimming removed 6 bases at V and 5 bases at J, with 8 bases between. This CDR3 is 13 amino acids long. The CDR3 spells CASSGVNNSPLHF. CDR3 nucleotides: TGTGCCAGCAGCGGGGTTAATAATTCACCCCTCCACTTT.

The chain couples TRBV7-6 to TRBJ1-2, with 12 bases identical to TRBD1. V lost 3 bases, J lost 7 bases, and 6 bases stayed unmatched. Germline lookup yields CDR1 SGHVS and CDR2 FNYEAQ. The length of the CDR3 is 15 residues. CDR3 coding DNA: TGTGCCAGCAGCTTCGGGGGACAGGGGGCTGGTGGCTACACCTTC. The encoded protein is CASSFGGQGAGGYTF.

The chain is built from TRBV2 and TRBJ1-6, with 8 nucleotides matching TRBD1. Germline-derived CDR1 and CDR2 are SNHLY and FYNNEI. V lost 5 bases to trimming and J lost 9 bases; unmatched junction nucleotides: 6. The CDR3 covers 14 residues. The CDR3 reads CASSQTGAASPLHF. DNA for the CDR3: TGTGCCAGCAGTCAGACAGGGGCGGCTTCACCCCTCCACTTT. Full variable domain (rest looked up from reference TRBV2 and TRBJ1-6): EPEVTQTPSHQVTQMGQEVILRCVPISNHLYFYWYRQILGQKVEFLVSFYNNEISEKSEIFDDQFSVERPDGSNFTLKIRSTKLEDSAMYFCASSQTGAASPLHFGNGTRLTVT.

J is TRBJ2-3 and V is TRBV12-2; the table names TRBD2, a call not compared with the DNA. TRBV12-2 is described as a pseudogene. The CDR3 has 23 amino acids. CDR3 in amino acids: CASRLAGVPGSSGGALGTDTQYF. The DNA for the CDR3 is TGTGCAAGTCGCTTAGCAGGAGTTCCGGGTTCGAGCGGGGGGGCCTTGGGCACAGATACGCAGTATTTT.

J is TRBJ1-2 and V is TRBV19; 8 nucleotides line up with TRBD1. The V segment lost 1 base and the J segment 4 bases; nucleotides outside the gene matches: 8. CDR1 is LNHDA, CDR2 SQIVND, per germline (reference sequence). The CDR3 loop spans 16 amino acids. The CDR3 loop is CASSIGATGETYGYTF. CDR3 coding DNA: TGTGCCAGTAGTATAGGTGCGACAGGGGAAACCTATGGCTACACCTTC. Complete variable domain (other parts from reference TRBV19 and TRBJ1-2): DGGITQSPKYLFRKEGQNVTLSCEQNLNHDAMYWYRQDPGQGLRLIYYSQIVNDFQKGDIAEGYSVSREKKESFPLTVTSAQKNPTAFYLCASSIGATGETYGYTFGSGTRLTVV.

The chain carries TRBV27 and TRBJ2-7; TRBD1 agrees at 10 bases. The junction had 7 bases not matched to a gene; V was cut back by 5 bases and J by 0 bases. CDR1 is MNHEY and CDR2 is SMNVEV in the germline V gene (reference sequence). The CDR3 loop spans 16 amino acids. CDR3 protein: CASSHSGTGASYEQYF. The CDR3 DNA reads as TGTGCCAGCAGTCACTCCGGGACAGGGGCCTCCTACGAGCAGTACTTC.

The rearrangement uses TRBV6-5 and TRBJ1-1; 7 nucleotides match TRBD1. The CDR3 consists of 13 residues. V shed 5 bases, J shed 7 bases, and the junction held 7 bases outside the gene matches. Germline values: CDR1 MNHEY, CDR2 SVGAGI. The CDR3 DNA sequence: TGTGCCAGCAGTCTCAAAGGGGGCGTTGAAGCTTTCTTT. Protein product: CASSLKGGVEAFF.

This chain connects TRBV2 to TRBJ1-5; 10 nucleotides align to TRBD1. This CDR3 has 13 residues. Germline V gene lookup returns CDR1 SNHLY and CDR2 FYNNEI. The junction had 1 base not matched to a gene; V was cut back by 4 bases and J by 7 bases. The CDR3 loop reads CASSGTGGQPQHF. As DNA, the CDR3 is TGTGCCAGCAGTGGGACAGGGGGGCAGCCCCAGCATTTT.

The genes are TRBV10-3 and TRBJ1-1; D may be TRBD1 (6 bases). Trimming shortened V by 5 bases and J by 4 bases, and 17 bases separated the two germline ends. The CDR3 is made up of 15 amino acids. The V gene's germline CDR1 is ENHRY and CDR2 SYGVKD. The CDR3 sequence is CAISPATGKGTEAFF. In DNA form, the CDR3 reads TGTGCCATCAGTCCCGCGACAGGAAAAGGCACTGAAGCTTTCTTT.

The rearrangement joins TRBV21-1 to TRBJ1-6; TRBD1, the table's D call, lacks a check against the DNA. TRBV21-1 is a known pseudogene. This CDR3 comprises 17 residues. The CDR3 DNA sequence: TGTGCCAGCAGCAATACAGGGGGCGCCTCCTATAATTCACCCCTCCACTTT. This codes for CASSNTGGASYNSPLHF.

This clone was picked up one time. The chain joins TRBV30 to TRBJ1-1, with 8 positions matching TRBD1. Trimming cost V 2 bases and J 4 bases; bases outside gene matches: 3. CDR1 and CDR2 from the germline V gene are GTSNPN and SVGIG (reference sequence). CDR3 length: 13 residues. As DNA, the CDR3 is TGTGCCTGGAGTCCGACAGGGGTCACTGAAGCTTTCTTT. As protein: CAWSPTGVTEAFF.

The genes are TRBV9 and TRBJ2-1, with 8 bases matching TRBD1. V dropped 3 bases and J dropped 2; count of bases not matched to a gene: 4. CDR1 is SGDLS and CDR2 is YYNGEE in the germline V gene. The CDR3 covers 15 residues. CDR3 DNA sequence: TGTGCCAGCAGCGACCTACAGGGGGCCTACAATGAGCAGTTCTTC. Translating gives CASSDLQGAYNEQFF.

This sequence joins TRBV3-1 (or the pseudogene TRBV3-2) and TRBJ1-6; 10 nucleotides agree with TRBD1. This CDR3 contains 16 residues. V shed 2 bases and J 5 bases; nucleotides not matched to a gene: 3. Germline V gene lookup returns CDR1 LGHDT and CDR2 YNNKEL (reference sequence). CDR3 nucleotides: TGTGCCAGCAGCCAACTCGACAGGGGGCATAATTCACCCCTCCACTTT. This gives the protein CASSQLDRGHNSPLHF.

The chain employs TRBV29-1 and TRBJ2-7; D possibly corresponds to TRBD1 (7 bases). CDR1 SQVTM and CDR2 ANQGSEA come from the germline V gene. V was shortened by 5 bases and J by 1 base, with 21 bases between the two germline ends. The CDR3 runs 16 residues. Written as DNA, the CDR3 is TGCAGCGTTTCTGGAGGGATGGGACAGCGATCCTACGAGCAGTACTTC. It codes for CSVSGGMGQRSYEQYF.

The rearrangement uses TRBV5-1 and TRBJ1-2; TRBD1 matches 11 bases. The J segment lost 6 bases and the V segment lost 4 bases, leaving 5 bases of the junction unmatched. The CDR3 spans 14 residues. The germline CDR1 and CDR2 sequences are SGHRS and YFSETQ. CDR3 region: CASSKGQGGNGYTF. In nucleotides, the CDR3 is TGCGCCAGCAGCAAGGGACAGGGGGGAAATGGCTACACCTTC.

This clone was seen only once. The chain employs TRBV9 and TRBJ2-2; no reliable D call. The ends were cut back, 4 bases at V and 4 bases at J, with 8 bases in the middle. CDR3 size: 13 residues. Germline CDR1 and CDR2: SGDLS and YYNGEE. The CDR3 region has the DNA TGTGCCAGCAGCCCAGATGGCACCGGGGAGCTGTTTTTT. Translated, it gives CASSPDGTGELFF.

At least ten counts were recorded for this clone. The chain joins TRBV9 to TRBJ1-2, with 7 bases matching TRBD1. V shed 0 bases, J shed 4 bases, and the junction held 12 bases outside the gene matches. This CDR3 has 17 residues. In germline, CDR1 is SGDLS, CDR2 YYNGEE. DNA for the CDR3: TGTGCCAGCAGCGTAGCTTGGGACAGCCGACCAGGCTATGGCTACACCTTC. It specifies CASSVAWDSRPGYGYTF.